This T cell receptor beta chain was profiled in a study of shared clonotypes between healthy human individuals (dated by TCRdb to about 2020). About the investigation overall: A few men and a couple of women, aged 18 to 49 years, made up the cohort. The study deeply sequenced blood TCR repertoires of about five healthy adults to estimate repertoire size and the extent of clonotype sharing between individuals. Each donor's leukapheresis produced roughly between about 0.9 and 9.5 billion PBMCs. To increase sequencing depth and limit assay-specific biases, different laboratories used diverse techniques to prepare libraries and sequence TCR repertoires.

TCR CDR3 regions were amplified from genomic DNA by multiplex PCR using the deep immunoSEQ assay. For each cell subset, the extracted genomic DNA was distributed evenly across all wells of several immunoSEQ 96-well plates, and each plate served as one replicate. Each replicate PCR for unsorted PBMC received roughly 0.3 ug genomic DNA, equal to 25,000 to 30,000 T cell genomes. Unsorted PBMC genomic DNA was sequenced across ten immunoSEQ deep assay plates. Purified libraries were quantified with a Qubit 3.0 fluorometer, sized on a Bioanalyzer 2100, and re-quantified with the KAPA Library Quantification kit. A separate single-read 150-cycle Illumina NextSeq 550 flow cell was used to sequence each immunoSEQ 96-well plate. The study's own analysis went as follows. The immunoSEQ output contained only junctional sequences without quality scores, so filtering could not match that applied to full-length reads. To assign V/J genes and CDR3, sequences were annotated using PyIR, a Python wrapper for IgBLAST v1.9, with IMGT germline references. Reads with weak V/J assignments (E-value above 1e-6), missing CDR3, stop codons, out-of-frame junctions, or ambiguous translated residues were removed. V3J clonotypes were defined as sequences sharing an identical inferred V gene, J gene, and CDR3 amino acid sequence. The percentage overlap between two repertoires was calculated by dividing the number of shared unique clonotypes by the size of the smaller repertoire. Three approaches were used to assess repertoire richness: RTK rarefaction, the Chao1 estimator, and Recon v2.1 estimates of unobserved clonotypes. The immuneACCESS repertoire file appears here via TCRdb, limited to in-frame rearrangements. These files lack a portion of the clones; in checked studies, under half of the deficit traces to unresolved V genes, and the cause of the others is not known. The V and J calls and clone size come from that table; D and trimming were worked out from the DNA. This sample has 530,000 or so clones in its table, and 60% to 80% of those were observed once. The biggest ten clones account for 9.5% to 15% of the sample.

Concerning this clone: Which antigen it targets is not known. No per-base quality is available; no much larger clone lies one base away.

Healthy HIV-negative adults with no recently reported acute infections or vaccinations were included as donors. All donors were Caucasian adults living in Nashville, Tennessee, USA. For unsorted samples, tens of millions of PBMCs were counted, and genomic DNA was extracted using the QIAamp DNA Blood Mini kit. After blood collection by leukapheresis, PBMCs were isolated using Ficoll-Histopaque density gradient centrifugation and then cryopreserved in the vapor phase of liquid nitrogen. Broad study findings and their caveats: The small number of donors limited the genetic and exposure-history diversity represented. Sampling was limited to blood, and TCR repertoires in tissue likely differ from TCR repertoires in blood. Based on pairwise subsampling, the degree of clonotype sharing among donors was expected to be affected by sequencing depth.

The specimen was PBMCs. This TCR derives from a woman aged 40 to 55 in good health. Some clones in this sample may be carry-over from other donors' samples.

Here is the DNA: TGTGCCAGCACCCCCGGACGGTACACTGAAGCTTTCTTT. Its product reads: CASTPGRYTEAFF. The V and J genes are TRBV5-4 and TRBJ1-1, with the D gene call left open. The CDR3 runs 13 residues from the cysteine to the phenylalanine. Only the CDR3 part of the read is kept: 39 bases, read in frame from the first base. The junction carries 12 bases between V and J, which are trimmed by 6 bases and 3 bases respectively. As encoded in the germline V gene (reference sequence), CDR1 is SGHNT while CDR2 is YYREEE.